The 12 T cell receptor beta chains reported below all come from one sample, sequenced in a study of fetal regulatory T cell absence and autoimmunity. TCRdb's copy holds only in-frame clones and misses some; the assay was immunoSEQ multiplex PCR. Altogether roughly 95,000 clones are present, less than 80% being singletons, with the ten largest covering about 2.1%. Sequenced input: pancreas tissue. Receptor source: a male donor with IPEX syndrome.

This clone occurred once. The V gene is TRBV30, the J gene TRBJ2-7; D not certain. Germline V gene data show CDR1 as GTSNPN and CDR2 as SVGIG (reference sequence). V lost 4 bases and J lost 2, with 9 bases in between. The CDR3 runs 12 residues. CDR3 nucleotide sequence: TGTGCCTGGACCATTAACGCCTACGAGCAGTACTTC. It is translated as CAWTINAYEQYF. The whole variable domain, filled in from reference TRBV30 and TRBJ2-7, reads SQTIHQWPATLVQPVGSPLSLECTVEGTSNPNLYWYRQAAGRGLQLLFYSVGIGQISSEVPQNLSASRPQDRQFILSSKKLLLSDSGFYLCAWTINAYEQYFGPGTRLTVT.

In its sample, this clone was seen a few times. This sequence joins TRBV18 and TRBJ2-7; 7 bases map to TRBD1. After removal of 6 bases from V and 4 bases from J, the junction contained 6 bases not matched to a gene. Germline V gene lookup returns CDR1 KGHSH and CDR2 LQKENI. The CDR3 is made up of 13 amino acids. The CDR3 DNA reads as TGTGCCAGCTCCAGACAGGGCCAGTACGAGCAGTACTTC. It encodes CASSRQGQYEQYF.

The V call is TRBV10-3, the J call TRBJ1-3, with 8 bases matching TRBD1. Germline trimming cut 7 bases from V and 0 bases from J; bases unmatched to any gene: 8. Germline V gene lookup returns CDR1 ENHRY and CDR2 SYGVKD. This CDR3 has 16 amino acids. CDR3 protein: CAIKSAGGTSGNTIYF. The CDR3 nucleotides are TGTGCCATCAAATCGGCAGGGGGCACCTCTGGAAACACCATATATTTT.

J is TRBJ2-3 and V is TRBV11-3; 7 bases match TRBD2. The CDR3 covers 15 residues. The V segment lost 6 bases and the J segment 7 bases; nucleotides outside the gene matches: 13. The germline CDR1 and CDR2 sequences are SGHNT and YENEEA. The DNA for the CDR3 is TGTGCCAGCAGTCTGCTAGCGGACCCACTAAATACGCAGTATTTT. Amino acids: CASSLLADPLNTQYF.

V is TRBV19 and J is TRBJ1-5, with unresolved D. The length of the CDR3 is 15 residues. Germline CDR1 reads LNHDA; CDR2 reads SQIVND (reference sequence). The V end lost 3 bases, the J end lost 0 bases, and 9 bases lay between the germline ends. The CDR3 DNA sequence: TGTGCCAGTAGTATCCCCCGATCTAGCAATCAGCCCCAGCATTTT. This encodes CASSIPRSSNQPQHF.

The chain couples TRBV7-2 to TRBJ2-3; D is undetermined. Germline V gives CDR1 SGHTA, CDR2 FQGNSA. CDR3 length: 16 residues. V lost 1 base and J lost 1, with 12 bases in between. The CDR3 loop is CASSLGGRLRTDTQYF. For the CDR3, the DNA is TGTGCCAGCAGCTTAGGGGGTAGATTGCGCACAGATACGCAGTATTTT.

CDR3 residues: CSARDLYEQYF. The CDR3 nucleotides read TGCAGTGCTAGAGATCTCTACGAGCAGTACTTC. The V and J genes are TRBV20-1 and TRBJ2-7; D gene uncertain. The length of the CDR3 is 11 residues. V was clipped by 0 bases and J by 3 bases, with 3 bases between them. From germline, CDR1 is DFQATT and CDR2 SNEGSKA (reference sequence).

This clone was found a few times. V is TRBV7-6 and J is TRBJ2-1, with 7 bases identical to TRBD2. Germline-derived CDR1 and CDR2 are SGHVS and FNYEAQ. After removal of 5 bases from V and 3 bases from J, the junction contained 13 bases not matched to a gene. This CDR3 is built from 17 residues. The CDR3 sequence: CASSLYEAGVGYNEQFF. The CDR3 DNA sequence: TGTGCCAGCAGCCTGTATGAGGCGGGAGTGGGCTACAATGAGCAGTTCTTC.

The chain uses TRBV7-2 and TRBJ2-3, with no clear D. Germline V CDR1 and CDR2: SGHTA, FQGNSA. With 1 base removed from V and 3 bases from J, the gap between germline ends came to 11 bases. The CDR3 sequence is 15 residues long. Here the CDR3 reads CASSLGRPQTDTQYF. In DNA form, the CDR3 reads TGTGCCAGCAGCTTAGGTCGGCCTCAAACAGATACGCAGTATTTT.

The chain uses TRBV5-4 and TRBJ2-4, with D perhaps given as TRBD1 or TRBD2 (5 bases each). This CDR3 has 16 amino acids. Per the germline V gene, CDR1 is SGHNT and CDR2 is YYREEE (reference sequence). The ends were cut back, 0 bases at V and 0 bases at J, with 10 bases in the middle. CDR3 nucleotide sequence: TGTGCCAGCAGCTTGGTCAGGGACCTAGCCAAAAACATTCAGTACTTC. As protein: CASSLVRDLAKNIQYF. Full variable domain (outside the CDR3, taken from reference TRBV5-4 and TRBJ2-4): ETGVTQSPTHLIKTRGQQVTLRCSSQSGHNTVSWYQQALGQGPQFIFQYYREEENGRGNFPPRFSGLQFPNYSSELNVNALELDDSALYLCASSLVRDLAKNIQYFGAGTRLSVL.

This sequence joins TRBV7-2 and TRBJ2-3; no firm D call. The germline gives CDR1 SGHTA, CDR2 FQGNSA. V gave up 2 bases and J gave up 2 bases, with 11 bases separating them. The CDR3 has 15 amino acids. The CDR3: CASSLISFATDTQYF. Written as DNA, the CDR3 is TGTGCCAGCAGCTTAATATCCTTCGCCACAGATACGCAGTATTTT.

This chain links TRBV6-6 with TRBJ1-5; possible D gene TRBD1, 6 bases. The CDR3 covers 13 residues. V was pared by 5 bases and J by 4 bases, with 9 bases between. The germline V gene has CDR1 MNHNY and CDR2 SVGAGI (reference sequence). The CDR3 DNA reads as TGTGCCAGCAGTGAGACAGGAAATCAGCCCCAGCATTTT. This codes for CASSETGNQPQHF.